This TCR beta chain was sequenced in a study of cytotoxic CD8 clonotypes in ibrutinib-treated CLL (dated by TCRdb to the early 2020s). Regarding the research as a whole: The cohort included more than 14 treatment-naive and approximately twelve relapsed/refractory patients; about 17 were IGHV unmutated. Responses were partial in around 25 patients and complete in 2; after median about 68 months follow-up, about 14 stayed in remission and roughly twelve progressed. The response samples were drawn at a median of around eleven months into treatment, with a range of about 6 to 36 months. On average, each sample yielded roughly 260,000 productive templates and around 98,000 productive rearrangements. Longitudinal samples were available for about 30% of the roughly 90 trial participants. Cryopreserved peripheral blood mononuclear cells were obtained before treatment, at response, and at either sustained remission or disease progression. All remission and progressive disease samples were collected while patients were still receiving ibrutinib. Overall study outcomes, separate from this receptor: An increase in clonality was observed at ibrutinib response, with clonality remaining stable during sustained remission and falling back toward baseline at progression. At baseline, clonality was higher than in age-matched healthy donors and showed a strong correlation with circulating CD8+ T-cell counts. Public clonotypes were rare and either shrank or stayed stable during treatment, and the rise in clonality at ibrutinib response reflected expansion of private clonotypes. Sampling times were not matched between sustained-remission and progressing patients, and lymph node repertoires were not studied.

The goal of deep resolution MiSeq sequencing was a depth between 1 in 1 million and 1 in 200,000 T cells, and coverage averaged 10x per clonotype. The immunoSEQ hsTCRB Kit was used to generate TCR beta libraries. Turning to the authors' computational methods: ImmunoSEQ Data Assistant and ImmunoSEQ Analyzer were used for data analysis, and V, D and J genes were assigned according to IMGT definitions. Clonality was computed as one minus normalized Shannon entropy of productive rearrangement frequencies, ranging from 0 to 1. Public clonotype analysis was restricted to overrepresented clonotypes comprising at least 0.05% of each patient's repertoire. Roughly 13 age-matched healthy donor repertoires from immuneACCESS served as clonality controls. What TCRdb holds here is the immuneACCESS table cut down to in-frame rearrangements. Part of the clones is not present; checked against another copy, under half of the missing clones reflect an unresolved V gene, and the others are unexplained. D and trimming come from the DNA, and the V and J calls and clone size come from that table. The sample table holds 130,000 to 150,000 clones, of which about four fifths were seen once. The ten top clones hold roughly 12% of the sample.

What this sample's time point label stands for: 12 months on ibrutinib. For TCR beta library preparation, 1.5 to 2 micrograms of genomic DNA were isolated from cryopreserved PBMCs. Longitudinal blood samples from CLL patients receiving ibrutinib monotherapy were subjected to high-throughput TCR beta sequencing. The patients took part in an open-label, single-center phase 2 trial of ibrutinib monotherapy. The V end gives up 8 bases and the J end 4 bases, leaving 9 bases in the junction not matched to a gene. CDR3 length: 14 amino acids, cysteine to phenylalanine. Only the CDR3 region is kept as DNA, spanning 42 bases read in frame from base 1. CDR1 MNHEY and CDR2 SMNVEV are derived from the germline V gene (reference sequence). Turning to this clone: Its antigen remains undetermined. Base qualities were left out, and no much larger clone turns up one base away.

The specimen was PBMCs, collected after 12 months of ibrutinib treatment. The sequence joins TRBV27 to TRBJ2-7; 9 nucleotides in the junction match TRBD2. This sequence was found in a human donor with chronic lymphocytic leukemia. The CDR3 sequence is CASRLAGTPYEQYF. The DNA reads as follows: TGTGCCAGCCGCCTAGCGGGGACCCCATACGAGCAGTACTTC.